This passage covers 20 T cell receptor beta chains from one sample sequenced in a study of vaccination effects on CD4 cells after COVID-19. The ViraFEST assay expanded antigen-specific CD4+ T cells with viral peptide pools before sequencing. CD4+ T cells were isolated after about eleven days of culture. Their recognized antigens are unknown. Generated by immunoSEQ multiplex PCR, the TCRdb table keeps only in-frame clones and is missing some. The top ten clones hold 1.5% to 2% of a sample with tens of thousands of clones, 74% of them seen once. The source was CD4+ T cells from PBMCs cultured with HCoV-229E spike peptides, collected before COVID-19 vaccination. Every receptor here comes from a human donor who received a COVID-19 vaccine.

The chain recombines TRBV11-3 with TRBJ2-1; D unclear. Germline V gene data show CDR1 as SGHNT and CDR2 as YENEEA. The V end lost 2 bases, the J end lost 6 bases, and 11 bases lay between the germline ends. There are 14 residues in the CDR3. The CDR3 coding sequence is TGTGCCAGCAGCTTACTGGGAATCGGCAATGAGCAGTTCTTC. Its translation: CASSLLGIGNEQFF.

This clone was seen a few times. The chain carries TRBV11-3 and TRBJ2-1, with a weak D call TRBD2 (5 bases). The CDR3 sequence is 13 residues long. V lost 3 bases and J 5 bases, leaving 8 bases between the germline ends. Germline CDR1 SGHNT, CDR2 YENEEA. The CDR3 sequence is CASSFGVNNEQFF. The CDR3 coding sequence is TGTGCCAGCAGCTTCGGGGTTAACAATGAGCAGTTCTTC.

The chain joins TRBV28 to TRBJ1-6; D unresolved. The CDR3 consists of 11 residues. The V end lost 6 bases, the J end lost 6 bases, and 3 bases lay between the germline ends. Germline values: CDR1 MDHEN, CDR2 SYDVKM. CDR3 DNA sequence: TGTGCCAGCAGGGCTAATTCACCCCTCCACTTT. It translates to CASRANSPLHF.

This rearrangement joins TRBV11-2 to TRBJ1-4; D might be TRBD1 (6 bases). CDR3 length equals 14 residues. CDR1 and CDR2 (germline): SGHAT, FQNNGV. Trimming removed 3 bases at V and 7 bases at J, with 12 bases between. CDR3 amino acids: CASSFTGMGEKLFF. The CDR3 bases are TGTGCCAGCAGCTTCACAGGGATGGGTGAAAAACTGTTTTTT. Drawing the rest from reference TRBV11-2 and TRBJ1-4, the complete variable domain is EAGVAQSPRYKIIEKRQSVAFWCNPISGHATLYWYQQILGQGPKLLIQFQNNGVVDDSQLPKDRFSAERLKGVDSTLKIQPAKLEDSAVYLCASSFTGMGEKLFFGSGTQLSVL.

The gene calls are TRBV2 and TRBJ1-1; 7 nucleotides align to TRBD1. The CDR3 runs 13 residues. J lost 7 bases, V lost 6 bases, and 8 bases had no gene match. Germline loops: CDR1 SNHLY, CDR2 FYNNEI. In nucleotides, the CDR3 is TGTGCCAGCAGCGGGGACAGCCCTAGTGAAGCTTTCTTT. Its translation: CASSGDSPSEAFF.

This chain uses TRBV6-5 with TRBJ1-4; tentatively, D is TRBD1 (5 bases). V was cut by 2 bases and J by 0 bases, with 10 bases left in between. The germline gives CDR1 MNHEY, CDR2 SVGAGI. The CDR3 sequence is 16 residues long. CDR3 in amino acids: CASSYEPGSTNEKLFF. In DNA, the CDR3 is TGTGCCAGCAGTTACGAGCCAGGGTCAACTAATGAAAAACTGTTTTTT.

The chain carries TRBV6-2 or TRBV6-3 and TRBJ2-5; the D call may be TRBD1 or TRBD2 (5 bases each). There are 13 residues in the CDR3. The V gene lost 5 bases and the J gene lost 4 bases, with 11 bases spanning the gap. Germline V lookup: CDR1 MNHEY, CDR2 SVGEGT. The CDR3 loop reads CASSRDVAETQYF. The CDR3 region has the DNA TGTGCCAGCAGTCGGGACGTTGCAGAGACCCAGTACTTC.

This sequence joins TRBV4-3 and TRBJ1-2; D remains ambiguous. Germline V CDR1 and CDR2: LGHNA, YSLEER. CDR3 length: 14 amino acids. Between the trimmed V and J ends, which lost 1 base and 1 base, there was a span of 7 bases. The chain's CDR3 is CASSQVHLNYGYTF. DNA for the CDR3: TGCGCCAGCAGCCAAGTCCACCTTAACTATGGCTACACCTTC.

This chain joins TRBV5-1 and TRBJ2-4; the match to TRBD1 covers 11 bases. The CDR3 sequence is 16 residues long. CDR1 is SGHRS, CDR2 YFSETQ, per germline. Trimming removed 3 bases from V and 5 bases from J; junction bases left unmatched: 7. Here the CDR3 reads CASSSTGTGGENIQYF. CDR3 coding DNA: TGCGCCAGCAGCTCGACCGGGACAGGGGGTGAAAACATTCAGTACTTC. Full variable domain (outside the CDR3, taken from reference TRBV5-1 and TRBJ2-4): KAGVTQTPRYLIKTRGQQVTLSCSPISGHRSVSWYQQTPGQGLQFLFEYFSETQRNKGNFPGRFSGRQFSNSRSEMNVSTLELGDSALYLCASSSTGTGGENIQYFGAGTRLSVL.

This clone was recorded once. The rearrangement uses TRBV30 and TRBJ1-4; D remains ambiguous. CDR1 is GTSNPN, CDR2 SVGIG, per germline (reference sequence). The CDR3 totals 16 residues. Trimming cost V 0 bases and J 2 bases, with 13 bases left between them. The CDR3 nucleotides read TGTGCCTGGAGTGTAAACGTGGGTGGGACTAATGAAAAACTGTTTTTT. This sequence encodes CAWSVNVGGTNEKLFF.

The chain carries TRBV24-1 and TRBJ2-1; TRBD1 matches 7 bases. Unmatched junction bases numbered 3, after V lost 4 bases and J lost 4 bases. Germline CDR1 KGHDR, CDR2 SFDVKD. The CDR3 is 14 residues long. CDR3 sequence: CATSDSDRYNEQFF. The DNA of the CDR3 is TGTGCCACCAGTGACTCGGACAGGTACAATGAGCAGTTCTTC.

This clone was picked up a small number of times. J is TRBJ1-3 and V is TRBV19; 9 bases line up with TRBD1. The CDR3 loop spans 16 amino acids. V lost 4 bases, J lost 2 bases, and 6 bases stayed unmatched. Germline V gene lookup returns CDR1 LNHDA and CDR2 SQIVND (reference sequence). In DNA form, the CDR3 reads TGTGCCAGTAGTAGTCCCGGGACAGGGACTGGAAACACCATATATTTT. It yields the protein CASSSPGTGTGNTIYF.

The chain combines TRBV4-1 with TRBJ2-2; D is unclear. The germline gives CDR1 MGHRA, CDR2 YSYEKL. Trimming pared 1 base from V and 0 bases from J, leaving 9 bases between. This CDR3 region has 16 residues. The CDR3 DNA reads TGCGCCAGCAGCCAAGGTCTCTTCTCGAACACCGGGGAGCTGTTTTTT. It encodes CASSQGLFSNTGELFF.

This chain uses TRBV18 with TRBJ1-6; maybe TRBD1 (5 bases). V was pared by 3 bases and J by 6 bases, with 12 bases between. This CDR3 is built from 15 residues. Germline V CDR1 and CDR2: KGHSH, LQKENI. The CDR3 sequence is CASSPGQGPNSPLHF. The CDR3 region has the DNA TGTGCCAGCTCACCGGGGCAGGGTCCTAATTCACCCCTCCACTTT.

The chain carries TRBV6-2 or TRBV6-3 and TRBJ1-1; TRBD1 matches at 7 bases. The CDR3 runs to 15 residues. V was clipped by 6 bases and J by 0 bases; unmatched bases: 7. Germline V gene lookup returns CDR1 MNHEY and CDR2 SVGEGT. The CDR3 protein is CASRPHTGVNTEAFF. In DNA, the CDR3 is TGTGCCAGCAGACCTCATACAGGGGTGAACACTGAAGCTTTCTTT.

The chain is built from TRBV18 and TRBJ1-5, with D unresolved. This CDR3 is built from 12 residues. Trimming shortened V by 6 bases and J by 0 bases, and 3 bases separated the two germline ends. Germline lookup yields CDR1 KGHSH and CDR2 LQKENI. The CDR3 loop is CASSDSNQPQHF. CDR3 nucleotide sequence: TGTGCCAGCTCGGATAGCAATCAGCCCCAGCATTTT.

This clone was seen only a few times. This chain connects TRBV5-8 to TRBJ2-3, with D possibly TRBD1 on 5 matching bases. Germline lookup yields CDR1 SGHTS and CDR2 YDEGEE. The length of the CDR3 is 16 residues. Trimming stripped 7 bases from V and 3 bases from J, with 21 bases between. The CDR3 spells CASPSFLQGATDTQYF. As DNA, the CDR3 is TGTGCCAGCCCCTCTTTCCTTCAGGGCGCAACAGATACGCAGTATTTT.

CDR3 sequence (DNA): TGTGCCAGCAGCCCTGAGACAGGGCTCATGAACACTGAAGCTTTCTTT. This encodes CASSPETGLMNTEAFF. The chain employs TRBV2 and TRBJ1-1, with 7 bases matching TRBD1. J gave up 0 bases and V 6 bases, and 10 bases lay outside the gene matches. The germline V gene has CDR1 SNHLY and CDR2 FYNNEI. This CDR3 is 16 amino acids long.

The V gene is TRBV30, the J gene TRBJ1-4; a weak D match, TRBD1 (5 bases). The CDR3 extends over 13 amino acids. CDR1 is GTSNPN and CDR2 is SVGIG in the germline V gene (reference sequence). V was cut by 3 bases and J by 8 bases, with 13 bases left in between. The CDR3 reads CAWRVQGVEKLFF. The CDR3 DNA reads TGTGCCTGGAGGGTACAAGGGGTGGAAAAACTGTTTTTT.

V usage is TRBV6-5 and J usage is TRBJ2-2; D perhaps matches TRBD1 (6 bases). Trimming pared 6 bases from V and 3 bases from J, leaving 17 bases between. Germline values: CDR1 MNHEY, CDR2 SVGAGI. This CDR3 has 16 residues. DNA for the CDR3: TGTGCCAGCAGATACGGGACATGGGCCGACACCGGGGAGCTGTTTTTT. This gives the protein CASRYGTWADTGELFF.